The 26 T cell receptor beta chains below all came from one sample that was sequenced in a study of blood T cell repertoires in COVID-19. Sequenced by immunoSEQ multiplex PCR; TCRdb stores in-frame clones only, minus some. Of about 340,000 clones in the sample, under 95% were seen once. The sample taken for sequencing was peripheral blood. The source is a woman aged 18-29 years who had recovered from COVID-19.

This clone occurred a few times. The gene calls are TRBV6-6 and TRBJ1-1; a weak D match, TRBD1 (6 bases). Germline V gene lookup returns CDR1 MNHNY and CDR2 SVGAGI (reference sequence). Trimming cost V 0 bases and J 1 base, with 9 bases left between them. The CDR3 runs 15 residues. Here the CDR3 reads CASSYSGGPNTEAFF. In DNA form, the CDR3 reads TGTGCCAGCAGTTACTCGGGGGGGCCGAACACTGAAGCTTTCTTT.

The gene calls are TRBV7-2 and TRBJ2-1; possibly TRBD2 for D (5 bases). V was cut by 4 bases and J by 2 bases, with 12 bases left in between. The CDR3 runs to 15 residues. Germline loops: CDR1 SGHTA, CDR2 FQGNSA. Here the CDR3 reads CASSSRSGAYNEQFF. The CDR3 nucleotides read TGTGCCAGCAGCTCTCGGAGCGGTGCCTACAATGAGCAGTTCTTC.

The genes are TRBV5-8 and TRBJ2-7; TRBD1 is a possible D gene (5 bases). Trimming removed 4 bases at V and 4 bases at J, with 6 bases between. The CDR3 runs to 11 residues. Germline lookup yields CDR1 SGHTS and CDR2 YDEGEE. CDR3 amino acids: CASSPGYEQYV. CDR3 in DNA: TGTGCCAGCAGCCCAGGGTACGAGCAGTACGTC.

This chain joins TRBV9 and TRBJ2-2; 7 bases align to TRBD2. Trimming cost V 5 bases and J 9 bases; bases outside gene matches: 19. Germline assignment: CDR1 SGDLS and CDR2 YYNGEE. This CDR3 is built from 17 residues. CDR3 residues: CASSQAGWPLAGRELFF. CDR3 in DNA: TGTGCCAGCAGTCAAGCGGGGTGGCCACTGGCGGGTAGGGAGCTGTTTTTT.

The chain couples TRBV19 to TRBJ1-2; D remains ambiguous. The length of the CDR3 is 15 residues. V was trimmed by 7 bases and J by 3 bases, leaving 18 bases between them. Germline values: CDR1 LNHDA, CDR2 SQIVND (reference sequence). The CDR3 bases are TGTGCCAGTACCTCAATCGATAGCGATTACTATGGCTACACCTTC. Its protein product is CASTSIDSDYYGYTF.

V is TRBV19 and J is TRBJ1-2; 11 positions agree with TRBD1. The germline gives CDR1 LNHDA, CDR2 SQIVND (reference sequence). The CDR3 spans 14 residues. After removal of 5 bases from V and 7 bases from J, the junction contained 6 bases not matched to a gene. The chain's CDR3 is CASSSGQGAGGYTF. CDR3 in DNA: TGTGCCAGTAGTTCCGGACAGGGGGCGGGTGGCTACACCTTC.

This chain uses TRBV5-5 with TRBJ2-7; maybe TRBD1 (6 bases). Germline CDR1 reads SGHKS; CDR2 reads YYEKEE (reference sequence). This CDR3 comprises 14 residues. V lost 4 bases, J lost 6 bases, and 17 bases lay in between. The CDR3 loop is CASSLTGSSGEQYV. The CDR3 DNA is TGTGCCAGCAGCCTGACAGGCTCCAGTGGCGAGCAGTACGTC.

This chain uses TRBV5-1 with TRBJ1-4; TRBD1 is a possible D gene (6 bases). The CDR3 runs 14 residues. CDR1 SGHRS and CDR2 YFSETQ come from the germline V gene. V lost 4 bases to trimming and J lost 5 bases, with 12 bases between them. The CDR3 nucleotides are TGCGCCAGCAGCCTGGGGGCAGAAAATGAAAAACTGTTTTTT. This gives the protein CASSLGAENEKLFF.

The rearrangement uses TRBV12-5 and TRBJ2-5; 9 bases align to TRBD1. The germline gives CDR1 LGHNT, CDR2 FRNRAP. The V and J ends lost 5 bases and 5 bases, in that order; junction bases with no gene match: 15. The CDR3 is 17 residues long. The CDR3 DNA sequence: TGTGCTAGTGGTCTTCCTACAGGGGGCTTTGCCTCTGAGACCCAGTACTTC. This gives the protein CASGLPTGGFASETQYF.

The gene calls are TRBV27 and TRBJ2-2; 11 bases align to TRBD2. The CDR3 contains 16 residues. Per the germline V gene, CDR1 is MNHEY and CDR2 is SMNVEV (reference sequence). V was pared by 5 bases and J by 6 bases, with 8 bases of the junction left unmatched. The CDR3: CASSRRLAGPAGELFF. The CDR3 DNA is TGTGCCAGCAGTCGCCGACTAGCGGGACCTGCCGGGGAGCTGTTTTTT.

This clone was found a few times. The V and J genes are TRBV28 and TRBJ1-2; D is possibly TRBD1 (6 bases). The CDR3 has 15 residues. Germline V lookup: CDR1 MDHEN, CDR2 SYDVKM. The V end lost 6 bases, the J end lost 7 bases, and 21 bases lay between the germline ends. Written as DNA, the CDR3 is TGTGCCAGCAGCCGGCCTCTCAGGGGAACGACTGGCTACACCTTC. Amino acids: CASSRPLRGTTGYTF.

J is TRBJ2-1 and V is TRBV30; maybe TRBD2 (6 bases). CDR1 is GTSNPN, CDR2 SVGIG, per germline (reference sequence). Trimming took off 2 bases at V and 8 bases at J, with 16 bases between the two ends. The CDR3 loop spans 14 amino acids. In DNA form, the CDR3 reads TGTGCCTGGAGTTGGGCTAGCTGGAGGGATGAGCAGTTCTTC. This translates into CAWSWASWRDEQFF.

This clone appeared a single time. This chain uses TRBV6-2 or TRBV6-3 with TRBJ2-1; 9 bases are a match to TRBD2. The CDR3 loop spans 19 amino acids. Germline trimming cut 4 bases from V and 3 bases from J; bases unmatched to any gene: 16. Per the germline V gene, CDR1 is MNHEY and CDR2 is SVGEGT. CDR3 coding DNA: TGTGCCAGCAGTTCCCCTAGCGGGATGAGTACAGACGTCTACAATGAGCAGTTCTTC. This sequence encodes CASSSPSGMSTDVYNEQFF.

The chain is built from TRBV7-2 and TRBJ1-2; TRBD1 aligns across 9 bases. CDR1 is SGHTA, CDR2 FQGNSA, per germline. V lost 0 bases to trimming and J lost 6 bases; unmatched junction nucleotides: 2. The CDR3 is 14 residues long. CDR3 DNA sequence: TGTGCCAGCAGCTTAGCCTGGACAGGGGATGGCTACACCTTC. Its protein is CASSLAWTGDGYTF.

The chain has TRBV29-1 and TRBJ2-3, with a possible D match to TRBD2 (5 bases). CDR3 length equals 12 residues. Germline loops: CDR1 SQVTM, CDR2 ANQGSEA. Trimming pared 4 bases from V and 0 bases from J, leaving 5 bases between. Here the CDR3 DNA reads TGCAGCGTTGGGACTAGCACAGATACGCAGTATTTT. It specifies CSVGTSTDTQYF.

Notes on this clone: One junction end does not reproduce the germline sequence, and a read error may be involved. The chain carries TRBV6-2 or TRBV6-3 and TRBJ1-2, with D hard to call. The CDR3 covers 14 residues. Germline CDR1 is MNHEY and CDR2 is SVGEGT. The CDR3 spells CASSYFPSAEWPHF. The CDR3 nucleotides read TGTGCCAGCAGTTATTTTCCGTCAGCGGAATGGCCCCACTTC.

The V gene is TRBV30, the J gene TRBJ2-7; D unclear. The germline V gene has CDR1 GTSNPN and CDR2 SVGIG (reference sequence). Trimming removed 2 bases at V and 2 bases at J, with 7 bases between. The CDR3 contains 12 residues. CDR3 nucleotides: TGTGCCTGGAGTCACGGTACCTACGAGCAGTACGTC. This encodes CAWSHGTYEQYV.

The chain joins TRBV7-2 to TRBJ2-3, with 8 nucleotides matching TRBD2. Per the germline V gene, CDR1 is SGHTA and CDR2 is FQGNSA. V lost 5 bases and J lost 9; bases outside the gene matches: 13. The CDR3 length is 15 residues. CDR3 DNA: TGTGCCAGCAGCCGGGGGGGGAGTCTGGGACGGACGCAGTATTTT. Its translation is CASSRGGSLGRTQYF.

This chain joins TRBV24-1 and TRBJ2-7; tentatively, D is TRBD1 (5 bases). V gave up 6 bases and J gave up 6 bases, with 11 bases separating them. CDR1 is KGHDR, CDR2 SFDVKD, per germline. The CDR3 extends over 12 amino acids. In DNA, the CDR3 is TGTGCCACCAGTTTGGGGCCTTCCGAGCAGTACGTC. This encodes CATSLGPSEQYV.

This rearrangement joins TRBV6-2 or TRBV6-3 to TRBJ2-2; 8 positions match TRBD2. V was pared by 1 base and J by 0 bases, with 1 base of the junction left unmatched. The CDR3 sequence is 16 residues long. Per the germline V gene, CDR1 is MNHEY and CDR2 is SVGEGT. The CDR3 nucleotides read TGTGCCAGCAGTTACTTACTAGCGGCGAACACCGGGGAGCTGTTTTTT. This gives the protein CASSYLLAANTGELFF.

V gene TRBV19 combines with J gene TRBJ2-1; D perhaps matches TRBD1 (6 bases). The V gene lost 6 bases and the J gene lost 6 bases, with 12 bases spanning the gap. Looked up from germline, CDR1 is LNHDA and CDR2 is SQIVND (reference sequence). The CDR3 totals 13 residues. This CDR3 reads CASRYTGSNEQFF. CDR3 bases: TGTGCCAGTAGGTATACAGGGAGCAATGAGCAGTTCTTC.

V usage is TRBV6-5 and J usage is TRBJ1-5; the D gene is possibly TRBD1 (5 bases). Between the trimmed V and J ends, which lost 3 bases and 0 bases, there was a span of 12 bases. The CDR3 has 16 amino acids. Germline V CDR1 and CDR2: MNHEY, SVGAGI. The CDR3 reads CASSYRGGNSNQPQHF. CDR3 bases: TGTGCCAGCAGTTATCGCGGGGGAAATAGCAATCAGCCCCAGCATTTT.

V usage is TRBV10-3 and J usage is TRBJ2-4; D unresolved. V was clipped by 3 bases and J by 0 bases, with 6 bases between them. Per the germline V gene, CDR1 is ENHRY and CDR2 is SYGVKD. This CDR3 is 14 amino acids long. The CDR3 here is CAISEALAKNIQYF. The CDR3 DNA reads as TGTGCCATCAGTGAAGCATTAGCCAAAAACATTCAGTACTTC.

This chain connects TRBV10-2 to TRBJ2-1; 13 nucleotides align to TRBD2. The CDR3 sequence is 19 residues long. Germline V gene data show CDR1 as WSHSY and CDR2 as SAAADI. Germline trimming cut 0 bases from V and 6 bases from J; bases unmatched to any gene: 11. CDR3 DNA: TGCGCCAGCAGTGAGTCATGGGCCTTGGGACTAGCGGGACGCAATGAGCAGTTCTTC. It is translated as CASSESWALGLAGRNEQFF.

The CDR3 sequence is CASSLSHSGSYEQYV. The CDR3 DNA is TGCGCCAGCAGCTTGTCCCACAGCGGTTCCTACGAGCAGTACGTC. The chain combines TRBV5-1 with TRBJ2-7, with D tentatively TRBD2 (5 bases). The CDR3 runs 15 residues. CDR1 is SGHRS, CDR2 YFSETQ, per germline. V lost 1 base to trimming and J lost 1 base, with 12 bases between them.

This clone was seen only once. The V and J genes are TRBV24-1 and TRBJ2-6; no clear D. Between the trimmed V and J ends, which lost 9 bases and 0 bases, there was a span of 8 bases. This CDR3 contains 14 residues. CDR1 is KGHDR, CDR2 SFDVKD, per germline. The CDR3 DNA is TGTGCCACCGCGTCGTCCTCTGGGGCCAACGTCCTGACTTTC. Translated: CATASSSGANVLTF.